This T cell receptor (beta chain) was sequenced in a study of metastatic and nonmetastatic thyroid tumors. MiXCR was used by TCRdb to re-call the PCR reads. The sample records tens of thousands of clones, under 25% being singletons. Nobody among the patients had been given any treatment before thyroid surgery. V shed 6 bases and J 5 bases; nucleotides not matched to a gene: 6. Germline assignment: CDR1 MNHNS and CDR2 SASEGT. The CDR3 has 14 residues. This clone was counted between two and nine times. The V call is TRBV6-1, the J call TRBJ1-2; 10 bases align to TRBD1. Specimen: blood. The TCR comes from a female donor with papillary thyroid cancer or a benign thyroid nodule (not recorded which). Some clones in this sample may be carry-over from other donors' samples. The CDR3 reads CASRGQGLSYGYTF. The CDR3 DNA sequence: TGTGCCAGCAGGGGACAGGGGCTCTCTTATGGCTACACCTTC.